A selection of T cell receptor beta chains follows, all from one sample in a study of blood T cell repertoires in COVID-19. The data were produced by immunoSEQ multiplex PCR, yet TCRdb's version contains in-frame clones alone and is incomplete. The sample has about 74,000 clones; over 70% are singletons. The sample comprised peripheral blood. These receptors were taken from a man aged 65 to 85 with acute or convalescent COVID-19. CDR3s include the opening cysteine and the closing phenylalanine or tryptophan. The D gene is left open where the match is weak. Not all rows give a size; the values are once, few, many and, for expanded clones, a class.

v_call	clone_size	d_call	j_call	cdr3_aa	cdr3_nt
TRBV9	NA	TRBD1	TRBJ1-1	CASSLSGTANTEAFF	TGTGCCAGCAGCCTATCTGGGACAGCAAACACTGAAGCTTTCTTT
TRBV7-9	NA	NA	TRBJ2-6	CASSRTLHSGANVLTF	TGTGCCAGCAGCCGGACACTGCACTCTGGGGCCAACGTCCTGACTTTC
TRBV18	few	TRBD1	TRBJ1-1	CASSSLFRQGDTEAFF	TGTGCCAGCTCAAGTTTGTTTCGACAGGGGGACACTGAAGCTTTCTTT
TRBV19	NA	TRBD1	TRBJ1-2	CASSLSGDRGPGYTF	TGTGCCAGTAGTTTATCGGGGGACAGGGGGCCTGGCTACACCTTC
TRBV12-5	NA	TRBD1	TRBJ1-5	CASGTGNQPQHF	TGTGCTAGTGGGACAGGGAATCAGCCCCAGCATTTT
TRBV7-8	once	TRBD2	TRBJ2-2	CASSLLTSGISNTGELFF	TGTGCCAGCAGCTTACTGACTAGCGGGATTTCGAACACCGGGGAGCTGTTTTTT
TRBV7-6	NA	NA	TRBJ2-5	CASSVRKGPQETQYF	TGTGCCAGCAGCGTACGGAAGGGGCCCCAAGAGACCCAGTACTTC
TRBV18	NA	TRBD2	TRBJ2-1	CASSPGLAAYNEQFF	TGTGCCAGCTCACCGGGACTAGCGGCCTACAATGAGCAGTTCTTC
TRBV2	NA	NA	TRBJ2-7	CASSGGGVPYEQYF	TGTGCCAGCAGTGGAGGGGGGGTACCCTACGAGCAGTACTTC
TRBV19	NA	TRBD2	TRBJ2-1	CASSMREILNEQFF	TGTGCCAGTAGTATGCGGGAGATTTTGAATGAGCAGTTCTTC
TRBV28	NA	NA	TRBJ2-7	CASTSGGPSARQYF	TGTGCCAGCACCTCTGGGGGCCCCTCGGCGAGGCAGTACTTC
TRBV12-3/TRBV12-4	once	TRBD1	TRBJ1-2	CASRPDRVWGYTF	TGTGCCAGCAGACCTGACAGGGTCTGGGGCTACACCTTC
TRBV15	NA	NA	TRBJ1-4	CATSRDFTGKGNEKLFF	TGTGCCACCAGCAGAGACTTTACAGGGAAGGGGAATGAAAAACTGTTTTTT
TRBV2	NA	TRBD1	TRBJ1-4	CASSEGQTLGLSEKLFF	TGTGCCAGCAGTGAGGGACAGACCCTGGGCTTATCTGAAAAACTGTTTTTT
TRBV4-2	NA	TRBD1	TRBJ2-1	CASSQVGTGDNEQFF	TGTGCCAGCAGCCAAGTAGGGACAGGGGACAATGAGCAGTTCTTC
TRBV6-5	NA	NA	TRBJ1-1	CASTQGFPNTEAFF	TGTGCCAGCACCCAGGGGTTCCCAAACACTGAAGCTTTCTTT
TRBV13	NA	NA	TRBJ1-5	CASSVGGQPQHF	TGTGCCAGCAGCGTCGGAGGCCAGCCCCAGCATTTT
TRBV5-1	NA	NA	TRBJ2-7	CASSPYVSYEQYF	TGCGCCAGCAGCCCGTATGTCTCCTACGAGCAGTACTTC
TRBV29-1	once	NA	TRBJ2-1	CSVEARGEQFF	TGCAGCGTTGAGGCCAGGGGTGAGCAGTTCTTC
TRBV7-9	NA	NA	TRBJ1-4	CASSLGQVSEKLFF	TGTGCCAGCAGCTTAGGACAGGTTTCTGAAAAACTGTTTTTT
TRBV29-1	NA	NA	TRBJ2-1	CSVESPSSYNEQFF	TGCAGCGTTGAATCCCCGAGCTCCTACAATGAGCAGTTCTTC
TRBV24-1	NA	TRBD1	TRBJ1-2	CATSDSGTAYGYTF	TGTGCCACCAGTGACTCCGGGACAGCCTATGGCTACACCTTC
TRBV4-1	NA	NA	TRBJ2-7	CASSQAWQASYEQYF	TGCGCCAGCAGCCAAGCGTGGCAGGCTTCCTACGAGCAGTACTTC
TRBV6-2/TRBV6-3	NA	NA	TRBJ2-5	CASSYFRETQYF	TGTGCCAGCAGTTACTTCAGGGAGACCCAGTACTTC
TRBV5-5	NA	NA	TRBJ1-5	CASSWGREGQPQHF	TGTGCCAGCAGCTGGGGCAGGGAGGGTCAGCCCCAGCATTTT
TRBV5-1	NA	TRBD1	TRBJ2-7	CASSAGQANPYEQYF	TGCGCCAGCAGCGCGGGACAGGCAAATCCCTACGAGCAGTACTTC
TRBV10-3	NA	TRBD1	TRBJ2-7	CAISGGGDRVHPYEQYF	TGTGCCATCAGTGGAGGTGGGGACAGGGTCCACCCTTACGAGCAGTACTTC